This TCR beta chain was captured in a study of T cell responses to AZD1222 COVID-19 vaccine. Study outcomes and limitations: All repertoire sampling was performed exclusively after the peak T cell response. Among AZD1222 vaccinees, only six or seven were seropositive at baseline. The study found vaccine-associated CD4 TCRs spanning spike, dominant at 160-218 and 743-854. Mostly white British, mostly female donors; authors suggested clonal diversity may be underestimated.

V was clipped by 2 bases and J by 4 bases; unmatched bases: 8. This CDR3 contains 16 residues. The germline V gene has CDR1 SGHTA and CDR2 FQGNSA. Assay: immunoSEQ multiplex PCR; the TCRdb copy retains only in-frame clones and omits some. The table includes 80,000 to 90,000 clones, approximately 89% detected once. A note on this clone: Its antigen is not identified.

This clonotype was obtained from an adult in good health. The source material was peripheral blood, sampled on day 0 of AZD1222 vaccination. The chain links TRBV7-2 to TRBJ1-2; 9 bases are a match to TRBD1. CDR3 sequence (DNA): TGTGCCAGCAGCTTAACGAACAGGGGGCTTGGCTATGGCTACACCTTC. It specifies CASSLTNRGLGYGYTF.